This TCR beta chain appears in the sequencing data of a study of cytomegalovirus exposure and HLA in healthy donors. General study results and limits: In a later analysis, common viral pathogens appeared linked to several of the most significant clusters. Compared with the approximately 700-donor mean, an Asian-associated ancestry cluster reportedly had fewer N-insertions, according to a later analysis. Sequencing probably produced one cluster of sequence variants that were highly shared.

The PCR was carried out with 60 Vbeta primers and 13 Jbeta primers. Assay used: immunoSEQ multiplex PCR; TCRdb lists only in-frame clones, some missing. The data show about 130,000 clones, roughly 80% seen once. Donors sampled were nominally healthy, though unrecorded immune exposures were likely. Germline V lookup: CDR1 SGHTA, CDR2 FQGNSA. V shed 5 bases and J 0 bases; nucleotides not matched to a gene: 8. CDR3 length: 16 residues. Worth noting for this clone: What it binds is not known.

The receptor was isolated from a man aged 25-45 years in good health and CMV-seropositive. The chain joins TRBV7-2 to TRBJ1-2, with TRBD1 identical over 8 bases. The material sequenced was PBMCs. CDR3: CASSRRTGPANYGYTF. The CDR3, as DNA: TGTGCCAGCAGCCGACGGACAGGGCCTGCTAACTATGGCTACACCTTC. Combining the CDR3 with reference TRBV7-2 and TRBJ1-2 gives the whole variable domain GAGVSQSPSNKVTEKGKDVELRCDPISGHTALYWYRQSLGQGLEFLIYFQGNSAPDKSGLPSDRFSAERTGGSVSTLTIQRTQQEDSAVYLCASSRRTGPANYGYTFGSGTRLTVV.